This is a list of T cell receptor beta chains from one sample in a study of blood T cell repertoires in COVID-19. Produced via immunoSEQ multiplex PCR; TCRdb's table is partial and in-frame only. The sample comprises about 260,000 clones, almost 85% of which are singletons, and around 2% rests with the top ten. Sequenced sample: peripheral blood. The receptor source for this set is an elderly woman with acute or convalescent COVID-19. Each CDR3 is given with its conserved first and last residue. A D gene is named only where the DNA matches it firmly. Size is stated for part of the rows, as once, few or many counts, or as a class when the clone is expanded.

d_gene	abundance	v_gene	j_gene	CDR3nt	CDR3aa
TRBD2	NA	TRBV3-1/TRBV3-2	TRBJ2-2	TGTGCCAGCAGCCATCGAGGGGTAGCGGGATCGAACACCGGGGAGCTGTTTTTT	CASSHRGVAGSNTGELFF
TRBD2	NA	TRBV18	TRBJ2-7	TGTGCCAGCTCAACGGGACTAGCGGGGAACAACGAGCAGTACTTC	CASSTGLAGNNEQYF
TRBD1	NA	TRBV5-1	TRBJ2-5	TGCGCCAGCAGCGGGACAGGGTCCGTAGAGACCCAGTACTTC	CASSGTGSVETQYF
NA	NA	TRBV7-2	TRBJ2-2	TGTGCCAGCAGCTTATGGAGAGGAACGAACACCGGGGAGCTGTTTTTT	CASSLWRGTNTGELFF
NA	NA	TRBV18	TRBJ1-1	TGTGCCAGCTCACAGGGGCTGAACACTGAAGCCTTCTTT	CASSQGLNTEAFF
TRBD1	NA	TRBV24-1	TRBJ1-2	TGTGCCACCAGTGATGCCGGGACAGGGGTGTCGGGCGGTGGCTACACCTTC	CATSDAGTGVSGGGYTF
TRBD1	NA	TRBV7-9	TRBJ2-5	TGTGCCAGCAGCTTTAGACAGGGGGCAGAGACCCAGTACTTC	CASSFRQGAETQYF
NA	NA	TRBV2	TRBJ2-3	TGTGCCAGCTCAGACAGGAAAAGCACAGATACGCAGTATTTT	CASSDRKSTDTQYF
TRBD1	NA	TRBV6-2/TRBV6-3	TRBJ2-1	TGTGCCAGCAGTTACTCTTCAGGGGGCCAAAATGAGCAGTTCTTC	CASSYSSGGQNEQFF
TRBD2	NA	TRBV27	TRBJ2-3	TGTGCCAGCAGGCCGGTAGCGGGGGGGCCAGATACGCAGTATTTT	CASRPVAGGPDTQYF
TRBD1	few	TRBV11-1	TRBJ2-2	TGTGCCAGCAGCTTGGGACAGGGCCTGAACACCGGGGAGCTGTTTTTT	CASSLGQGLNTGELFF
NA	NA	TRBV6-2/TRBV6-3	TRBJ1-3	TGTGCCAGCAGTTACTCGAGCGTGAGCTCTGGAAACACCATATATTTT	CASSYSSVSSGNTIYF
NA	NA	TRBV2	TRBJ1-5	TGTGCCAGCAGTGGTCGGGGTCGGAGCAATCAGCCCCAGCATTTT	CASSGRGRSNQPQHF
NA	NA	TRBV5-1	TRBJ2-3	TGCGCCAGCAGCTTGGCCGGAGAAGATACGCAGTATTTT	CASSLAGEDTQYF
TRBD1	NA	TRBV15	TRBJ1-6	TGTGCCTCAAACCGGGACAGAAATTCACCCCTCCACTTT	CASNRDRNSPLHF
NA	NA	TRBV7-2	TRBJ1-1	TGTGCCAGCAGCTTGTATATCCCCACTGAAGCTTTCTTT	CASSLYIPTEAFF
NA	once	TRBV5-4	TRBJ1-1	TGTGCCAGCAGCCCGAAGGGGTTGAACACTGAAGCTTTCTTT	CASSPKGLNTEAFF
NA	NA	TRBV6-5	TRBJ2-7	TGTGCCAGCAGTTACAAGTATAAGAGCTCCTACGAGCAGTACTTC	CASSYKYKSSYEQYF
TRBD1	NA	TRBV19	TRBJ1-5	TGTGCCAGCCACACGCGGACAGGGGGCGTCCAGCCCCAGCATTTT	CASHTRTGGVQPQHF
NA	NA	TRBV3-1/TRBV3-2	TRBJ1-1	TGTGCCAGCAGCCAAGCCAGCACTGAAGCTTTCTTT	CASSQASTEAFF
TRBD2	once	TRBV5-6	TRBJ2-5	TGTGCCAGCAGCCGGGCTAGCGGGATGGTATTGAAGACCCAGTACTTC	CASSRASGMVLKTQYF
TRBD2	NA	TRBV7-2	TRBJ2-3	TGTGCCAGCAGCTTAAGAACTAGCGGAAACACAGATACGCAGTATTTT	CASSLRTSGNTDTQYF
TRBD1	few	TRBV4-1	TRBJ2-2	TGCGCCAGCAGCCAGATACAGGGGGTCACCGGGGAGCTGTTTTTT	CASSQIQGVTGELFF
TRBD1	NA	TRBV6-2/TRBV6-3	TRBJ1-5	TGTGCCAGCAGTGTACGACAGGGGGTCAGTGGCAATCAGCCCCAGCATTTT	CASSVRQGVSGNQPQHF
NA	NA	TRBV28	TRBJ1-6	TGTGCCAGCAGTCAGGTGTATAATTCACCCCTCCACTTT	CASSQVYNSPLHF
NA	few	TRBV5-5	TRBJ2-1	TGTGCCAGCAGCCGGACACCTTCCTACAATGAGCAGTTCTTC	CASSRTPSYNEQFF
TRBD1	NA	TRBV9	TRBJ1-2	TGTGCCAGCAGCGGACAGGGGGCGTCTGGCTACACCTTC	CASSGQGASGYTF
NA	NA	TRBV2	TRBJ1-1	TGTGCCAGCCTGGCGAACACTGAAGCTTTCTTT	CASLANTEAFF
NA	NA	TRBV2	TRBJ1-4	TGTGCCAGCAGGAGGAGTGCAACTAATGAAAAACTGTTTTTT	CASRRSATNEKLFF
TRBD1	NA	TRBV3-1/TRBV3-2	TRBJ2-7	TGTGCCCTCCGTGAACTCGGACAGGGGCCCAACGAGCAGTACTTC	CALRELGQGPNEQYF
TRBD1	NA	TRBV6-6	TRBJ1-2	TGTGCCAGCAGTTACCCGGACAGGGCAGGGGGTGGCTACACCTTC	CASSYPDRAGGGYTF
NA	NA	TRBV9	TRBJ2-7	TGTGCCAGCAGCGTAGCGGCTAGCGCATACTACGAGCAGTACTTC	CASSVAASAYYEQYF
NA	NA	TRBV4-3	TRBJ1-5	TGCGCCAGCAGCCAAGAGTACGGGAACTCGCCCCAGCATTTT	CASSQEYGNSPQHF
NA	few	TRBV18	TRBJ2-3	TGTGCCAGCTCACCGGAGGAAGAGAGAATCCAGTATTTT	CASSPEEERIQYF
NA	NA	TRBV9	TRBJ1-1	TGTGCCAGCAGCGTCGTGACAACGAACACTGAAGCTTTCTTT	CASSVVTTNTEAFF
NA	once	TRBV14	TRBJ2-6	TGTGCCAGCAGCCAAGCCGTGTACTCTGGGGCCAACGTCCTGACTTTC	CASSQAVYSGANVLTF
NA	NA	TRBV5-1	TRBJ2-5	TGCGCCAGCAGCTTGGCCGCCAGTGAGACCCAGTACTTC	CASSLAASETQYF
NA	few	TRBV7-9	TRBJ2-2	TGTGCCCCGAGCGAAGGAGGCACCGGGGAGCTGTTTTTT	CAPSEGGTGELFF
NA	NA	TRBV7-2	TRBJ1-4	TGTGCCAGCGGCAGGGAGGTAAATGGAAAACTGTTTTTT	CASGREVNGKLFF
NA	few	TRBV7-8	TRBJ1-1	TGTGCCAGCAGCTTAGCGTCAGGATCCAACACTGAAGCTTTCTTT	CASSLASGSNTEAFF
NA	NA	TRBV6-1	TRBJ1-5	TGTGCCAGCAGTGACATACAGGGCAATCAGCCCCAGCATTTT	CASSDIQGNQPQHF
NA	NA	TRBV28	TRBJ2-6	TGTGCCAGCAGTACAGGGATTGCTATCTCTGGGGCCAACGTCCTGACTTTC	CASSTGIAISGANVLTF
NA	NA	TRBV29-1	TRBJ1-5	TGCAGCGTTGGATCGGGGATCAATCAGCCCCAGCATTTT	CSVGSGINQPQHF
NA	NA	TRBV5-6	TRBJ1-2	TGTGCCAGCAGCGGGGCGGTAGGCAGGGACTATGGCTATACCTTC	CASSGAVGRDYGYTF
NA	NA	TRBV6-5	TRBJ1-1	TGTGCCAGCAGAGGGGCCGTGAACACTGAAGCTTTCTTT	CASRGAVNTEAFF
NA	NA	TRBV7-2	TRBJ2-1	TGTGCCAGCAGCAACCGGGACCCGGGAGACAATGAGCAGTTCTTC	CASSNRDPGDNEQFF
TRBD1	NA	TRBV29-1	TRBJ2-2	TGCAGCGTTATTACAGGGGGCGTAAACACCGGGGAGCTGTTTTTT	CSVITGGVNTGELFF
TRBD1	NA	TRBV28	TRBJ1-1	TGTGCCAGCAGCGTCCCGAGGGGGGCGACAGGGGCAACAGCTTTCTTT	CASSVPRGATGATAFF
NA	NA	TRBV28	TRBJ1-1	TGTGCCAGCAGTTTAACTAAGGGGATCATGAACACTGAAGCTTTCTTT	CASSLTKGIMNTEAFF
NA	NA	TRBV7-9	TRBJ2-5	TGTGCCAGCAGCTTGAACACGAACCTGATGGAGACCCAGTACTTC	CASSLNTNLMETQYF
TRBD1	NA	TRBV28	TRBJ1-1	TGTGCCAGCAGAACTACAGGGGAAGGTGTCACTGAAGCTTTCTTT	CASRTTGEGVTEAFF
NA	once	TRBV6-2/TRBV6-3	TRBJ1-5	TGTGCCAGCAGTTGGGCAGGGGCGGGTCAGCCCCAGCATTTT	CASSWAGAGQPQHF
NA	NA	TRBV28	TRBJ1-2	TGTGCCAGCAGCCCTGGACAGCCTTATACCTTC	CASSPGQPYTF